Here is one T cell receptor (beta chain) with its context. The antigen remains unidentified. The data derive from a study of T cell responses to AZD1222 COVID-19 vaccine. Study-wide results and limits: Without day 14 samples, only post-peak T cell repertoires were studied. The number of AZD1222 recipients seropositive at baseline was only 5 to 7. Spike-specific TCR breadth and depth both grew after two AZD1222 doses. Donor demographics were predominantly white British with a female majority; clonal diversity may be underestimated.

TCRdb's copy holds only in-frame clones and misses some; the assay was immunoSEQ multiplex PCR. The sample lists about 92,000 clones; approximately 91% were seen once. Trimming pared 5 bases from V and 5 bases from J, leaving 12 bases between. Per germline, CDR1 SEHNR and CDR2 FQNEAQ (reference sequence). This CDR3 has 13 amino acids. The chain recombines TRBV7-9 with TRBJ2-5; D not resolved. The receptor was isolated from an adult in good health. The sample in question was peripheral blood, obtained on day 0 of AZD1222 vaccination. The CDR3 DNA reads TGTGCCAGCAGCCCCCTAACCCCCGAGACCCAGTACTTC. It specifies CASSPLTPETQYF.